This T cell receptor (beta chain) is drawn from a study of CD8 T cells in Susac syndrome (dated by TCRdb to between 2018 and 2021). For the study in its entirety: The study used repertoire sequencing to test whether antigen drove CD8+ T cell activation and differentiation in Susac syndrome. CD8+ T cell repertoire clonality was compared between fewer than 13 healthy donors, approximately 14 Susac syndrome patients and 15 multiple sclerosis patients. The study at large found these results: The study acknowledged that relatively few individuals were included in the TCR sequencing and HLA analysis.

The CDR3 goes from the cysteine to the phenylalanine over 13 residues. The retained sequence is limited to the CDR3, 39 bases, with the frame set at the first base. The germline V gene (reference sequence) yields GTSNPN for CDR1 and SVGIG for CDR2. V is pruned by 8 bases and J by 5 bases, leaving 11 bases of the junction without a gene match. RNA was extracted with the RNeasy kit and roughly 0.5 to 1 ug was reverse transcribed using random hexamers. TCR beta CDR3 regions were amplified with the immunoSEQ multiplex PCR assay covering 54 Vbeta and 13 Jbeta segments. Bias from PCR amplification was corrected by using a synthetic template baseline for primer optimization and for computational correction. In the paper's pipeline: Reads were annotated to V, D and J genes according to IMGT and were analyzed with immunoSEQ Analyzer, with only productive sequences retained. To calculate clonality, Shannon entropy was normalized by log2 of the number of productive unique sequences and then subtracted from one. For each patient and control, public and private clones were evaluated among the 100 most prevalent clones. Clones were defined as Susac-specific when absent from the healthy and MS cohorts, from some 1,100 published viral clones and from other ImmuneACCESS disease sequences. TCRdb reprocessed the public reads (quality trimming at Q25 with fastp, clone calling with MiXCR) and kept in-frame beta chains. A single entry per CDR3 protein holds the most common genes and DNA from its merged rows. None of the V and J calls come from the authors' own analysis; TCRdb made them. The table for this sample lists 200,000 or so distinct CDR3 sequences; around nine tenths of them were counted only once. Clones ranked in the top ten supply around 0.15% of the sample.

Worth noting for this clonotype: Its antigen is unknown. No base quality information exists; no much larger clone differs at one position.

Peripheral blood CD8+ and CD4+ T cells from healthy donors, Susac syndrome patients and multiple sclerosis patients were profiled using high-throughput TCR beta sequencing. The multiple sclerosis controls were treatment-naive patients who had stable or active relapsing-remitting disease and met the revised McDonald criteria. Bulk CD8+ and CD4+ T cells were purified magnetically by negative isolation, whereas CD8+ TEMRA cells were enriched by FACS. Blood was collected in EDTA tubes and processed within 24 hours, with PBMCs isolated through density gradient centrifugation. PBMCs intended for TCR sequencing were cryopreserved in liquid nitrogen and were subsequently thawed in a 37 degrees C water bath. Purity of sorted or isolated CD4+, CD8+ and CD8+ TEMRA cells was at least 90%.

The TCR was taken from a human donor with multiple sclerosis. In this chain, TRBV30 is recombined with TRBJ2-7; TRBD1 agrees with 8 junctional bases. The source material was CD8+ T cells from PBMCs. The CDR3 region reads CARSETGVNEQYF. The nucleotide sequence is TGTGCCCGATCTGAGACAGGGGTCAACGAGCAGTACTTC. The variable domain in full, with residues beyond the CDR3 obtained from the reference TRBV30 and TRBJ2-7 genes, is SQTIHQWPATLVQPVGSPLSLECTVEGTSNPNLYWYRQAAGRGLQLLFYSVGIGQISSEVPQNLSASRPQDRQFILSSKKLLLSDSGFYLCARSETGVNEQYFGPGTRLTVT.